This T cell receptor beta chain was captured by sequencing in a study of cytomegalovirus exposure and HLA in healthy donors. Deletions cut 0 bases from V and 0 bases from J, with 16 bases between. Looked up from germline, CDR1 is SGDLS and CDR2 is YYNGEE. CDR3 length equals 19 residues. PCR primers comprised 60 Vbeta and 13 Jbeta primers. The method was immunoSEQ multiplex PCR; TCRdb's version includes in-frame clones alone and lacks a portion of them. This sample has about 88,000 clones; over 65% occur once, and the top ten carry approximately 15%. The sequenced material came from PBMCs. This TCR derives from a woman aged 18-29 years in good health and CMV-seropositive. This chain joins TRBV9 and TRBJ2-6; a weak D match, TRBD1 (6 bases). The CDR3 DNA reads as TGTGCCAGCAGCGTAGCTGGGGGCGGGCTAATCTCTGGGGCCAACGTCCTGACTTTC. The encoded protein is CASSVAGGGLISGANVLTF.